Included here is one T cell receptor beta chain sequence, with context. What it binds is not known. After template switching added a universal primer site, the resulting cDNA carried unique molecular identifiers. TCRdb independently ran MiXCR on the 5' RACE reads; one entry per CDR3 protein. The sample consists of 500,000 to 700,000 distinct CDR3 sequences, around 7.4% of them appearing once. This sample was taken from a study of identical twins. Study results and limitations: Beta out-of-frame sequences showed weaker excess sharing between twins. Analyses of zero insertions could, in part, be confounded by invariant MAIT and iNKT cells.

Trimming shortened V by 0 bases and J by 6 bases, and 14 bases separated the two germline ends. Germline V gene lookup returns CDR1 DFQATT and CDR2 SNEGSKA (reference sequence). CDR3 size: 14 residues. These same data were also listed under a study on yellow fever vaccine responses in identical twins. From that report: Vaccine-induced T cell responses in twins were reportedly observed to appear partly convergent, partly personalized.

The V and J genes are TRBV20-1 and TRBJ1-1; D possibly corresponds to TRBD1 (5 bases). This receptor was taken from a woman between 18 and 29 years old in good health. Source material: PBMCs. The chain's CDR3 is CSARDPRGSPEAFF. CDR3 nucleotide sequence: TGCAGTGCTAGAGATCCAAGGGGCTCCCCTGAAGCTTTCTTT.